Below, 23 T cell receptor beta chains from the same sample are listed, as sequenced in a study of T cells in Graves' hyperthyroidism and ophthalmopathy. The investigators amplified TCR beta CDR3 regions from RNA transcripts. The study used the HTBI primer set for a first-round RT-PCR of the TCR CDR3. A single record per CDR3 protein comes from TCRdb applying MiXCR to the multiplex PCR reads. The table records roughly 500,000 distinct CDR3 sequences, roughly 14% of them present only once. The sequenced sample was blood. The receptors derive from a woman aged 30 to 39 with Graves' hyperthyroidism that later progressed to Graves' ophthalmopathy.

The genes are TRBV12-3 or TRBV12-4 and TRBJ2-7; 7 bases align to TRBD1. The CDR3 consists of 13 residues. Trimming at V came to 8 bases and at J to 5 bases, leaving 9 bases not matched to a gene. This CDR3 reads CASVGTGENEQYF. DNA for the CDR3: TGTGCCAGCGTTGGAACAGGGGAAAACGAGCAGTACTTC.

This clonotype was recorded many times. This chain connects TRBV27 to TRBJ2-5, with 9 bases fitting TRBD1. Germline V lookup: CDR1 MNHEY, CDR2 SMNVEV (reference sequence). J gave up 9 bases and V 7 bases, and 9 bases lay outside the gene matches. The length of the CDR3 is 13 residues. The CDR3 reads CASTPTGGRPQYF. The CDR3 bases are TGTGCCAGCACCCCGACAGGGGGGCGCCCCCAGTACTTC.

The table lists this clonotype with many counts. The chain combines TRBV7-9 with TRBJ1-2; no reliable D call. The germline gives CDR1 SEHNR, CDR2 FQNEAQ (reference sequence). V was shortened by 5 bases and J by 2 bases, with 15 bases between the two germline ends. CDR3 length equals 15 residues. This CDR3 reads CASSVLNTGNYGYTF. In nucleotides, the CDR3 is TGTGCCAGCAGCGTCTTGAATACGGGGAACTATGGCTACACCTTC. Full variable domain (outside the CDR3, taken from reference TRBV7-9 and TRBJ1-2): DTGVSQNPRHKITKRGQNVTFRCDPISEHNRLYWYRQTLGQGPEFLTYFQNEAQLEKSRLLSDRFSAERPKGSFSTLEIQRTEQGDSAMYLCASSVLNTGNYGYTFGSGTRLTVV.

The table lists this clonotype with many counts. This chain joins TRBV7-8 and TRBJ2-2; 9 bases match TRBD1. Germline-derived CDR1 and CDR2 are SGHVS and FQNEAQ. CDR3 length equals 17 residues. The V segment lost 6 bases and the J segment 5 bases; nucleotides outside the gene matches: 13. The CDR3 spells CASSLSTGQGRTGELFF. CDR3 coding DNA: TGTGCCAGCAGTCTATCCACGGGACAGGGAAGGACCGGGGAGCTGTTTTTT. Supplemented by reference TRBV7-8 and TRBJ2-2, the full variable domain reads GAGVSQSPRYKVAKRGQDVALRCDPISGHVSLFWYQQALGQGPEFLTYFQNEAQLDKSGLPSDRFFAERPEGSVSTLKIQRTQQEDSAVYLCASSLSTGQGRTGELFFGEGSRLTVL.

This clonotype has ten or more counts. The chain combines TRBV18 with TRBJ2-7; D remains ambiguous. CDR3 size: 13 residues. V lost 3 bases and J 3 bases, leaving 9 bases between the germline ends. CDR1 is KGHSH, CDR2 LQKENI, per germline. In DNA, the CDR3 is TGTGCCAGCTCACCGGGGATGATCTACGAGCAGTACTTC. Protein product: CASSPGMIYEQYF. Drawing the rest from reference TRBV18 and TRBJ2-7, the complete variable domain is NAGVMQNPRHLVRRRGQEARLRCSPMKGHSHVYWYRQLPEEGLKFMVYLQKENIIDESGMPKERFSAEFPKEGPSILRIQQVVRGDSAAYFCASSPGMIYEQYFGPGTRLTVT.

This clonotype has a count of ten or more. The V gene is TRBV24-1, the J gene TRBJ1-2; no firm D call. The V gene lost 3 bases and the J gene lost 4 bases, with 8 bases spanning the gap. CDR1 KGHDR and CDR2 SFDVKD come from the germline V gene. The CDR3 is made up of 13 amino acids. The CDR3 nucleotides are TGTGCCACCAGTGATACTCACAGCTATGGCTACACCTTC. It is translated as CATSDTHSYGYTF.

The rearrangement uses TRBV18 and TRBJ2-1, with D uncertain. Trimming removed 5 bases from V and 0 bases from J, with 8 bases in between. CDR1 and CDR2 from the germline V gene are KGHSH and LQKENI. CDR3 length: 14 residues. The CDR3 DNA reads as TGTGCCAGCTCAGAAGGTAACTCCTACAATGAGCAGTTCTTC. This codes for CASSEGNSYNEQFF.

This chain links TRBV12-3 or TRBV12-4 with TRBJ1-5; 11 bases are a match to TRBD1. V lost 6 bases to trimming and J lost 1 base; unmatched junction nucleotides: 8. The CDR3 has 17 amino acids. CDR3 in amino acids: CASSPPGQGGSNQPQHF. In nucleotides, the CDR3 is TGTGCCAGCAGCCCCCCGGGACAGGGGGGAAGCAATCAGCCCCAGCATTTT.

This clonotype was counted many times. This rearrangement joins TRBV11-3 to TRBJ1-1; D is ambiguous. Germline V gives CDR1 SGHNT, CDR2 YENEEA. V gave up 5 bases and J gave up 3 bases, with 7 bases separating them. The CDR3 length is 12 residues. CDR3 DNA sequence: TGTGCCAGCAGCCCCCGGGACACTGAAGCTTTCTTT. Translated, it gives CASSPRDTEAFF.

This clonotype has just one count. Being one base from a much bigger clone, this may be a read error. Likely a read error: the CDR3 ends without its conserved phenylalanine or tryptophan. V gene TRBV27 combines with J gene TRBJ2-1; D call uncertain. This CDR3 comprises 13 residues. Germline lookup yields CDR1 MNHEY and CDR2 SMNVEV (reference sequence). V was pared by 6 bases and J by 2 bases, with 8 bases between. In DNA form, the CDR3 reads TGTGCCAGCAGCGTGGGCGCCTACAATGAGCAGTTCCTC. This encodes CASSVGAYNEQFL.

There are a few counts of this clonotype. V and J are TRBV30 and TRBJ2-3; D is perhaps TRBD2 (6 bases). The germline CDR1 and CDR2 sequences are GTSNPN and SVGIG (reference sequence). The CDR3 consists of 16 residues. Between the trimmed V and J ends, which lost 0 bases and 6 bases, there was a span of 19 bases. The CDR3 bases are TGTGCCTGGAGTGTACCTGGCGGTGTGGAGGGGGATACGCAGTATTTT. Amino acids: CAWSVPGGVEGDTQYF.

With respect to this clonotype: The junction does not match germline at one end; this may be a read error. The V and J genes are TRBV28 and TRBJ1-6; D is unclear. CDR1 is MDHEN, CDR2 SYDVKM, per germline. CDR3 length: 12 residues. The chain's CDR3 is CVSTRADSPLHF. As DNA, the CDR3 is TGTGTCAGCACTCGGGCGGATTCACCCCTCCACTTT.

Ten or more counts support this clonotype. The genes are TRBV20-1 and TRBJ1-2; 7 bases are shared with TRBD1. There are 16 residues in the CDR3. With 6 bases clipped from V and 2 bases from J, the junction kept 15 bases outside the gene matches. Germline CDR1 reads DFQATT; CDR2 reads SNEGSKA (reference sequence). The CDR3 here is CSAPREGQRLNYGYTF. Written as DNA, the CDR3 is TGCAGTGCCCCTCGAGAGGGACAGCGCTTGAACTATGGCTACACCTTC.

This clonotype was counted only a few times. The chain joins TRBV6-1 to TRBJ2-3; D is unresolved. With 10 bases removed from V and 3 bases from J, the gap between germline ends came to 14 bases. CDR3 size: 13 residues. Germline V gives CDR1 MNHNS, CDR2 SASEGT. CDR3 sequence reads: CATWTYATDTQYF. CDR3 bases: TGTGCCACCTGGACGTATGCGACAGATACGCAGTATTTT.

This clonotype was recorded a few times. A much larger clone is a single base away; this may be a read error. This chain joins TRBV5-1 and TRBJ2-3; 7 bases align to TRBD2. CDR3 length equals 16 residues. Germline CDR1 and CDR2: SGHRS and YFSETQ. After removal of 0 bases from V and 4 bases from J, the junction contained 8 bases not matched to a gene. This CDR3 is CASSLAPSGLSDTQYF. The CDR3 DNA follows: TGCGCCAGCAGCTTGGCCCCTAGCGGACTCTCAGATACGCAGTATTTT. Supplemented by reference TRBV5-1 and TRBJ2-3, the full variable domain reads KAGVTQTPRYLIKTRGQQVTLSCSPISGHRSVSWYQQTPGQGLQFLFEYFSETQRNKGNFPGRFSGRQFSNSRSEMNVSTLELGDSALYLCASSLAPSGLSDTQYFGPGTRLTVL.

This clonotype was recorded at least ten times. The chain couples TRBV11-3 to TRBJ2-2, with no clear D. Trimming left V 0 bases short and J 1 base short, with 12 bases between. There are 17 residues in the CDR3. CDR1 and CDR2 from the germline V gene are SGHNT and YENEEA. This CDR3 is CASSLDYGSKNTGELFF. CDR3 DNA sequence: TGTGCCAGCAGCTTAGACTACGGAAGTAAGAACACCGGGGAGCTGTTTTTT. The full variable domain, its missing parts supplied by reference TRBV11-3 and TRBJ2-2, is EAGVVQSPRYKIIEKKQPVAFWCNPISGHNTLYWYLQNLGQGPELLIRYENEEAVDDSQLPKDRFSAERLKGVDSTLKIQPAELGDSAVYLCASSLDYGSKNTGELFFGEGSRLTVL.

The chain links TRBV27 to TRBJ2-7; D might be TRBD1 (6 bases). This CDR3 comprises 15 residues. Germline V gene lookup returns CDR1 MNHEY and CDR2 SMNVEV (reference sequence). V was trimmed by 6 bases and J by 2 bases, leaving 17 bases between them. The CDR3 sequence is CASRGWGWDTYEQYF. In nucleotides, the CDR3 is TGTGCCAGCAGGGGATGGGGTTGGGACACCTACGAGCAGTACTTC.

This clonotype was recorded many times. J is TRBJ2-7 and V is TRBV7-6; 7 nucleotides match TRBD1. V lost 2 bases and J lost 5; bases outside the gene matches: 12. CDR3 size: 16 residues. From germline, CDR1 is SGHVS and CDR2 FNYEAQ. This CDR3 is CASSLSDGQAGDEQYF. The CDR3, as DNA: TGTGCCAGCAGCTTATCGGACGGACAGGCCGGTGACGAGCAGTACTTC.

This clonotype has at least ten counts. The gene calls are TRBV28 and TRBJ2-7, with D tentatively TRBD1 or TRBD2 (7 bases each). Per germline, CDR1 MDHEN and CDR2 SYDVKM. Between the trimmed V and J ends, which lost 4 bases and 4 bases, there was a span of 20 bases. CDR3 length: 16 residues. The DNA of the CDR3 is TGTGCCAGCAGTTCTCTAGGGGAGGGGGCAGTATACGAGCAGTACTTC. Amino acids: CASSSLGEGAVYEQYF.

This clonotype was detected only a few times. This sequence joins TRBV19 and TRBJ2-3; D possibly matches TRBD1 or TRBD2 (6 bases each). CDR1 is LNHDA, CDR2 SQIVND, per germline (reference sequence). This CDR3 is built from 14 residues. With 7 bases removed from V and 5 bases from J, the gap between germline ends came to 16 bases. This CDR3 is CASKTWGAEDTQYF. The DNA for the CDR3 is TGTGCCAGTAAAACTTGGGGGGCGGAAGATACGCAGTATTTT.

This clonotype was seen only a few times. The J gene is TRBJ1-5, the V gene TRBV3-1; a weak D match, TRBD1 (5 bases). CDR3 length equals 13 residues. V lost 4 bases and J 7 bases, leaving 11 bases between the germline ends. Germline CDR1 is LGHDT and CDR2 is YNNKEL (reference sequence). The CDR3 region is CASSPHGDQPQHF. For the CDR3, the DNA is TGTGCCAGCAGCCCCCACGGGGACCAGCCCCAGCATTTT.

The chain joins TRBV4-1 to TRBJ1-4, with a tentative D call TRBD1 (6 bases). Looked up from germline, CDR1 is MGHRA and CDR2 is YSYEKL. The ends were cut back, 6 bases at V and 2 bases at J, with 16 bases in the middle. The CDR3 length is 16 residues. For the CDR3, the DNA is TGCGCCAGCAGGCAGGGGCGGGAGACGACTAATGAAAAACTGTTTTTT. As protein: CASRQGRETTNEKLFF.

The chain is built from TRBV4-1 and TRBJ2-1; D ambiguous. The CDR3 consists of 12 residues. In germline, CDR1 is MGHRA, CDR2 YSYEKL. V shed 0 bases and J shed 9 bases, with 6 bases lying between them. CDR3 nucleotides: TGCGCCAGCAGCCAAGAAAGCACTGAGCAGTTCTTC. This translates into CASSQESTEQFF.